The 10 T cell receptor beta chains listed next were all sequenced from one sample in a study of long-term antiretroviral therapy in people with HIV. Version v3.0 of the immunoSEQ assay was performed at survey level. Clones were read by immunoSEQ multiplex PCR, and TCRdb kept only the in-frame ones, dropping some. The profile shows roughly 42,000 clones, roughly nine tenths of them singletons. This sample comprised unsorted PBMCs, obtained 0.1 years before starting antiretroviral therapy. These receptors were taken from a woman between 45 and 65 years old with HIV.

Here the CDR3 reads CASGLPRMDTQYF. CDR3 sequence (DNA): TGTGCTAGTGGACTCCCCCGAATGGATACGCAGTATTTT. This chain links TRBV12-5 with TRBJ2-3; no definite D call. V dropped 6 bases and J dropped 6 bases, with 13 bases sitting between them. The CDR3 loop spans 13 amino acids. Germline V lookup: CDR1 LGHNT, CDR2 FRNRAP.

The rearrangement uses TRBV18 and TRBJ2-1; a possible D gene is TRBD1 (5 bases). Germline assignment: CDR1 KGHSH and CDR2 LQKENI. The length of the CDR3 is 13 residues. Trimming cost V 1 base and J 8 bases, with 9 bases left between them. Here the CDR3 reads CASSPRQGDEQFF. The CDR3 DNA reads TGTGCCAGCTCACCACGGCAGGGCGATGAGCAGTTCTTC.

The CDR3 sequence: CASSKVKLGRDNEQFF. The CDR3 DNA follows: TGTGCCAGCAGCAAAGTGAAACTCGGCAGGGACAATGAGCAGTTCTTC. This chain links TRBV21-1 with TRBJ2-1; TRBD1 is the table's D call and was not checked against the DNA. TRBV21-1 is a listed pseudogene. This CDR3 region has 16 residues.

This rearrangement joins TRBV9 to TRBJ2-3; no firm D call. Between the trimmed V and J ends, which lost 0 bases and 0 bases, there was a span of 8 bases. Germline V gives CDR1 SGDLS, CDR2 YYNGEE. CDR3 length: 15 amino acids. The CDR3 region has the DNA TGTGCCAGCAGCGTAGACCAACCTAGCACAGATACGCAGTATTTT. This translates into CASSVDQPSTDTQYF.

The chain uses TRBV6-1 and TRBJ1-2; no firm D call. The CDR3 spans 14 residues. V was pared by 5 bases and J by 7 bases, with 17 bases between. Germline lookup yields CDR1 MNHNS and CDR2 SASEGT. CDR3 loop: CASSPTPRRLGYTF. CDR3 nucleotide sequence: TGTGCCAGCAGTCCCACCCCTAGGAGGCTTGGCTACACCTTC.

This clone was recorded only once. The chain employs TRBV11-3 and TRBJ2-1; TRBD1 matches at 9 bases. The germline V gene encodes CDR1 SGHNT and CDR2 YENEEA. The CDR3 is 16 amino acids. Trimming at V came to 4 bases and at J to 6 bases, leaving 10 bases not matched to a gene. The CDR3 spells CASSSFRQGDFNEQFF. The CDR3 DNA follows: TGTGCCAGCAGCTCCTTCCGACAGGGGGACTTCAATGAGCAGTTCTTC.

The V and J genes are TRBV5-1 and TRBJ2-1, with 7 bases fitting TRBD1. Trimming at V came to 0 bases and at J to 7 bases, leaving 7 bases not matched to a gene. This CDR3 is 15 amino acids long. CDR1 is SGHRS and CDR2 is YFSETQ in the germline V gene. This CDR3 reads CASSLGRQGGNEQFF. The CDR3 region has the DNA TGCGCCAGCAGCTTGGGTCGACAGGGCGGTAATGAGCAGTTCTTC.

The chain combines TRBV25-1 with TRBJ1-4; 8 bases agree with TRBD1. Per the germline V gene, CDR1 is MGHDK and CDR2 is SYGVNS. The CDR3 is 15 residues long. V gave up 8 bases and J gave up 8 bases; unmatched junction bases: 13. CDR3 DNA: TGTGCCAGCGTCGGACAGGGTTTTGCAGAGGAAAAACTGTTTTTT. This gives the protein CASVGQGFAEEKLFF.

The chain joins TRBV30 to TRBJ1-4; tentatively, D is TRBD1 (6 bases). Deletions cut 5 bases from V and 6 bases from J, with 13 bases between. From germline, CDR1 is GTSNPN and CDR2 SVGIG (reference sequence). CDR3 length: 13 amino acids. The CDR3 spells CAWVGHGYEKLFF. CDR3 coding DNA: TGTGCCTGGGTGGGACACGGTTATGAAAAACTGTTTTTT. The full variable domain, in which reference TRBV30 and TRBJ1-4 provide the parts outside the CDR3, is SQTIHQWPATLVQPVGSPLSLECTVEGTSNPNLYWYRQAAGRGLQLLFYSVGIGQISSEVPQNLSASRPQDRQFILSSKKLLLSDSGFYLCAWVGHGYEKLFFGSGTQLSVL.

This sequence joins TRBV19 and TRBJ2-1; 7 bases are shared with TRBD2. Germline loops: CDR1 LNHDA, CDR2 SQIVND (reference sequence). V was clipped by 3 bases and J by 4 bases; unmatched bases: 6. CDR3 length equals 15 residues. DNA of the CDR3: TGTGCCAGTAGTATGTCTAGCGGTAATTACAATGAGCAGTTCTTC. Protein: CASSMSSGNYNEQFF.